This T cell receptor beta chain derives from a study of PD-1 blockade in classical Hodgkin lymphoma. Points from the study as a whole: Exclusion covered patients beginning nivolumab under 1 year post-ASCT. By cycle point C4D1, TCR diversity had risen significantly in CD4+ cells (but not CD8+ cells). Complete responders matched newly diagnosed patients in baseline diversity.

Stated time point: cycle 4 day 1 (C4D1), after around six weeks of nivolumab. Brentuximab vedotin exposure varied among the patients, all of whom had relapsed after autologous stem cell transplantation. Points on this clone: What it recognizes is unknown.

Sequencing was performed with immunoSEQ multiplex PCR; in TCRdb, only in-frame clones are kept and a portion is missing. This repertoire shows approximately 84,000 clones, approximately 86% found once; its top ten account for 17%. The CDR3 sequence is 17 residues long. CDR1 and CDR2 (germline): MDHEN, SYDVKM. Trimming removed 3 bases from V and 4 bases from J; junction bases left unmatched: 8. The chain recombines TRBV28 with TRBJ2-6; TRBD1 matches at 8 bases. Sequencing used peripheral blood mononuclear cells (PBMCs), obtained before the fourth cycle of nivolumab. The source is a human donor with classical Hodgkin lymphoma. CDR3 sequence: CASSFLRTGTGANVLTF. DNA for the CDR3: TGTGCCAGCAGTTTCTTAAGGACAGGGACAGGGGCCAACGTCCTGACTTTC.